The rows below give T cell receptor beta chains drawn from one sample of a study of T cell responses to AZD1222 COVID-19 vaccine. Repertoires were generated with immunoSEQ multiplex PCR, while TCRdb's copy carries only in-frame clones and drops some. The sample holds about 120,000 clones; about 87% are singletons and the top ten take 1.6%. Specimen: peripheral blood, collected on day 0 of AZD1222 vaccination. The receptors come from an adult in good health. Each CDR3 is given with its conserved first and last residue. Each record gives: V gene, clone size, J gene, D gene, CDR3 protein, CDR3 DNA. A D gene is named only where the DNA matches it firmly. Rows give clone size only sometimes, using once, few, many, or a class for an expanded clone.

TRBV5-1,.,TRBJ2-3,TRBD1,CASSVGYRGARTDTQYF,TGCGCCAGCAGCGTCGGATACAGGGGGGCTCGCACAGATACGCAGTATTTT
TRBV14,.,TRBJ1-2,TRBD1,CASSHRPEQQGGYYGYTF,TGTGCCAGCAGCCACAGGCCCGAACAACAGGGGGGGTACTATGGCTACACCTTC
TRBV7-2,.,TRBJ2-7,TRBD2,CASSKRTSTLYEQYF,TGTGCCAGCTCGAAACGGACTAGCACCCTCTACGAGCAGTACTTC
TRBV20-1,.,TRBJ1-1,.,CSAQWGTEAFF,TGCAGTGCTCAGTGGGGCACTGAAGCTTTCTTT
TRBV5-1,.,TRBJ2-3,.,CASSLAGGTDTQYF,TGCGCCAGCAGCTTGGCCGGGGGCACAGATACGCAGTATTTT
TRBV4-1,once,TRBJ1-2,.,CASSQALGTQYGYTF,TGCGCCAGCAGCCAAGCCCTAGGAACGCAATATGGCTACACCTTC
TRBV5-6,.,TRBJ1-2,TRBD1,CASSYPGGYGYTF,TGTGCCAGCAGTTACCCAGGGGGGTATGGCTACACCTTC
TRBV5-1,.,TRBJ1-5,.,CASSPGPGGNQPQHF,TGCGCCAGCAGCCCTGGGCCAGGCGGCAATCAGCCCCAGCATTTT
TRBV20-1,.,TRBJ2-4,.,CSARQNIQYF,TGCAGTGCTCGCCAAAACATTCAGTACTTC
TRBV18,.,TRBJ1-4,.,CASSPDRSETGIEATNEKLFF,TGTGCCAGCTCACCTGACCGGTCCGAGACCGGAATTGAGGCAACTAATGAAAAACTGTTTTTT
TRBV5-8,.,TRBJ1-5,TRBD1,CASSSGQGAANSNQPQHF,TGTGCCAGCAGCTCCGGACAGGGGGCAGCGAATAGCAATCAGCCCCAGCATTTT
TRBV28,once,TRBJ1-5,TRBD1,CASRYGTDLSNQPQHF,TGTGCCAGCAGGTATGGGACAGACCTTAGCAATCAGCCCCAGCATTTT
TRBV5-8,once,TRBJ2-7,TRBD1,CASSLEGTGAGEQYF,TGTGCCAGCAGCTTGGAGGGGACAGGGGCGGGCGAGCAGTACTTC
TRBV7-8,.,TRBJ2-5,TRBD2,CASEGGGMTPQYF,TGTGCCAGCGAGGGCGGGGGGATGACGCCCCAGTACTTC
TRBV5-1,once,TRBJ2-1,.,CASSLQSATGNEQFF,TGCGCCAGCAGCTTGCAATCAGCGACGGGCAATGAGCAGTTCTTC
TRBV7-2,.,TRBJ1-3,.,CASSLGVVDSGNTIYF,TGTGCCAGCAGCTTAGGGGTCGTCGACTCTGGAAACACCATATATTTT
TRBV6-5,.,TRBJ1-3,.,CASSYGARNTIYF,TGTGCCAGCAGTTACGGAGCCAGAAACACCATATATTTT
TRBV19,.,TRBJ2-7,TRBD1,CASSPGTGGTYEQYF,TGTGCCAGTAGTCCCGGGACAGGGGGTACCTACGAGCAGTACTTC
TRBV10-3,once,TRBJ1-1,TRBD1,CAIKHGQGARAFF,TGTGCCATCAAACACGGACAGGGGGCGCGTGCTTTCTTT
TRBV27,.,TRBJ2-6,.,CASSLSKSGANVLTF,TGTGCCAGCAGTTTGTCAAAGTCTGGGGCCAACGTCCTGACTTTC
TRBV5-4,.,TRBJ2-1,.,CASSLKNEQFF,TGTGCCAGCAGCTTGAAGAATGAGCAGTTCTTC
TRBV5-1,few,TRBJ1-1,.,CASSLADLNTEAFF,TGCGCCAGCAGCTTGGCGGACTTGAACACTGAAGCTTTCTTT
TRBV5-4,.,TRBJ1-6,TRBD1,CASRRDRGYSPLHF,TGTGCCAGCAGGCGGGACAGGGGATATTCACCCCTCCACTTT
TRBV5-1,once,TRBJ1-6,.,CASSFEPGPIVNSPLHF,TGCGCCAGCAGCTTTGAGCCGGGTCCGATTGTTAATTCACCCCTCCACTTT
TRBV5-1,.,TRBJ2-7,TRBD1,CASSSTGGPYEQYF,TGCGCCAGCAGCTCGACAGGGGGCCCCTACGAGCAGTACTTC
TRBV2,.,TRBJ2-7,.,CASSGRYSYEQYF,TGTGCCAGCAGTGGACGGTACTCCTACGAGCAGTACTTC
TRBV30,.,TRBJ1-2,.,CAWSVGLYGYTF,TGTGCCTGGAGTGTAGGACTCTACGGCTACACCTTC
TRBV27,.,TRBJ2-7,.,CASTQTGTSYEQYF,TGTGCCAGCACCCAAACCGGGACATCGTACGAGCAGTACTTC
TRBV18,.,TRBJ1-1,.,CASSPPPGQPFPEAFF,TGTGCCAGCTCACCGCCTCCGGGTCAGCCCTTCCCTGAAGCTTTCTTT
TRBV7-6,once,TRBJ2-3,TRBD2,CASSLVWRGYTDTQYF,TGTGCCAGCAGCTTAGTGTGGCGGGGGTACACAGATACGCAGTATTTT